The T cell receptor (beta chain) described here comes from a study of blood T cell repertoires in COVID-19. As for the study in general: The United States, Italy and Spain provided the acute and convalescent COVID-19 samples.

Here immunoSEQ multiplex PCR was the method, and the copy in TCRdb shows in-frame clones only, minus some. The sample lists fewer than 200,000 clones, about 80% occurring once. The CDR3 is made up of 11 amino acids. With 6 bases clipped from V and 12 bases from J, the junction kept 8 bases outside the gene matches. From germline, CDR1 is DFQATT and CDR2 SNEGSKA (reference sequence). The chain employs TRBV20-1 and TRBJ2-1, with 7 bases fitting TRBD2. This receptor was identified in a man between 60 and 75 years old with acute or convalescent COVID-19. Specimen: peripheral blood. CDR3 sequence reads: CSATQLAPQFF. The CDR3 region has the DNA TGCAGTGCAACCCAACTAGCGCCGCAGTTCTTC.